This TCR beta chain was recorded in a study of blood T cell repertoires in COVID-19. As for the study in general: Sites across the United States, Italy and Spain contributed samples from acute and convalescent COVID-19. T cells, B-cell-depleted T cells, or PBMCs provided the cDNA or gDNA that served as material.

V lost 0 bases to trimming and J lost 8 bases; unmatched junction nucleotides: 5. CDR3 length: 16 amino acids. Germline-derived CDR1 and CDR2 are MGHRA and YSYEKL. In the original analysis: Reference gene primer amplification gave nucleated cell count estimates. The assay was immunoSEQ multiplex PCR, and TCRdb's table has in-frame clones only and misses some. That table supplies the V and J calls and clone size; D and trimming were determined from the DNA. Of some 250,000 clones in the sample, approximately 83% were seen once. The sample taken for sequencing was peripheral blood. The clonotype was recovered from a woman aged 25 to 45 who had recovered from COVID-19. This chain uses TRBV4-1 with TRBJ1-6, with 9 bases fitting TRBD1. The CDR3 sequence: CASSQDSGTGYSPLHF. Here the CDR3 DNA reads TGCGCCAGCAGCCAAGATTCCGGGACAGGGTATTCACCCCTCCACTTT.